This T cell receptor beta chain was observed in a study of cytomegalovirus exposure and HLA in healthy donors (dated by TCRdb to the late 2010s). In terms of the full investigation: An earlier analysis of some 600 of the donors reported 250 to 300 Gb of sequence data and about 120 million unique TCR beta sequences obtained from about 180 million T cells. In a later genetic analysis, genome-wide SNP genotypes for about three fifths of the roughly 670 donors were used, and that subset was treated as a discovery cohort. Along with the roughly 710-subject first cohort, a separate validation cohort of over a hundred different subjects was used. An earlier analysis of fewer than 750 of the donors used high-throughput TCR beta sequencing to judge whether each TCR beta V gene segment behaved as functional or pseudogenic. Both class I and class II loci were covered by HLA typing, at four-digit resolution. Every discovery cohort repertoire had been produced on one sequencing platform. Roughly five DR-DQ haplotypes were treated as single units for association and clustering because of strong linkage in the cohort. Rather than using new phenotypic data, the later analysis identified candidate immune exposures from TCR beta sequences and from how often those sequences occurred across donors. To predict cytomegalovirus infection status, the study combined high-throughput TCR immunosequencing, statistical association of individual TCRs with disease status, and machine learning. Donor age, sex, ethnicity and CMV serostatus were compiled alongside the repertoire data. Around 300 gigabases of sequencing data and tens of millions of unique TCR sequences were included in an early release covering about 700 HLA-typed donors. The number of typed donors differed by locus: about 629-630 for A, B, C, DRB1 and DQB1; 522 for DQA1; roughly 600 for DPA1; and 400 to 480 for DPB1. The aim of the study was to test whether cataloging public T cell receptors could identify signatures of past pathogen exposure. Of the roughly 400 genotyped donors, 70% to 90% were placed in the genetic ancestry cluster associated with self-reported Caucasian donors. A later analysis re-analyzed previously published TCR beta repertoires from 650 to 800 donors and added high-resolution HLA genotyping to study TCR occurrence patterns. Across approximately 400 genotyped donors of the cohort, an average of about 250,000 unique TCR beta nucleotide sequences per donor were sequenced, and roughly a sixth of those sequences were non-productive. The study profiled the T cell repertoires of under 850 subjects by immunosequencing and related them to cytomegalovirus serostatus.

The library was built by means of the immunoSEQ multiplex PCR assay. For the multiplex PCR, a mixture combining 60 forward primers for TCR Vbeta segments and 13 reverse primers for TCR Jbeta segments was used. The CDR3 region of rearranged TCR beta genes was amplified from genomic DNA with a multiplex PCR assay. The Illumina HiSeq System was used to sequence the amplified TCR beta libraries as 87-base-pair reads. The paper's data handling went like this. A later analysis tallied roughly 80 million unique TCR beta chains across the 666 repertoires, and approximately 12 million of those chains were shared by two or more donors. To remove PCR and sequencing errors, raw reads were error-corrected and collapsed into unique sequences using a nearest-neighbor algorithm that merged closely related sequences. V, D and J gene segments were assigned by aligning CDR3 sequences to IMGT reference sequences. For a sequence to be retained, a match of at least six nucleotides to both a V gene segment and a J gene segment was required. Rearrangements were called productive when the CDR3 lacked stop codons and stayed in frame with V and J; all others were non-productive. Following IMGT convention, CDR3 was defined as the stretch from the second conserved V-encoded cysteine to the conserved J-encoded phenylalanine. The earlier analysis of 550 to 650 of the donors excluded any sequence lacking an unambiguous match to a single V gene segment. An earlier analysis of 587 of the donors called V segments functional above 56.7% productive rearrangements and segregating when the between-donor standard deviation exceeded 5%. A statistical classification framework was built to diagnose cytomegalovirus status from the catalog of TCR beta chain sequences. V and J gene assignment, in a later analysis, came from comparing TCR nucleotide sequences with IMGT/GENE-DB human TR gene sequences. A later analysis assigned CDR3 sequences and most-parsimonious VDJ recombination scenarios with the TCRdist pipeline. In a later analysis, each TCR beta chain was defined by its CDR3 amino acid sequence together with its V-gene family, and reads lacking a unique V-gene family were excluded. To address suspected cross-contamination and a sequencing artifact, a later analysis removed 450 to 700 highly shared, low-generation-probability nucleotide sequences. For each public chain, a later analysis derived a clonal expansion index from normalized ranks of inferred template counts within each repertoire. In a later analysis, generation probabilities were computed using a VDJ recombination model fitted to out-of-frame rearrangements, and the results were checked against IGoR. Hypergeometric tests were used in a later analysis to score TCR-TCR, TCR-HLA and TCR-CMV co-occurrence, with a repertoire-size bias correction applied to the TCR pairs. In a later analysis, false discovery rates were estimated by permuting HLA or CMV assignments 20 times. A later analysis grouped co-occurring TCRs with DBSCAN, adding TCRdist sequence similarity when clustering within HLA-allele-positive subsets. Repertoires with fewer than 30,000 or more than 120,000 public chains were left out of co-occurrence clustering, as were several repertoires with anomalous nucleotide sharing. TCRdb obtained this table from immuneACCESS and retained in-frame rearrangements with V and J assigned. These tables miss some clones; where compared with another copy, unresolved V genes account for less than half of the shortfall, and the remainder is unexplained. The V and J calls and clone size come from that table; D and trimming were worked out from the DNA. The sample has some 71,000 clones on record, about 76% of them singletons. Jointly, the top ten make up over 2.5% of the sample.

On the study overall, not on this receptor specifically: In a later analysis, the rate of TCR association differed among HLA loci, with DRB1 alleles having the most associated TCRs and HLA-C alleles having the fewest. Compared with equally common non-associated chains, HLA-associated TCR beta chains in a later analysis were more clonally expanded and had lower generation probabilities. A later analysis found that most CMV-associated TCR beta chains appeared HLA-restricted, with HLA associations seemingly driven largely by CMV exposure. A later analysis reported that several top co-occurrence clusters appeared linked to parvovirus B19, influenza, CMV and Epstein-Barr virus. Linkage disequilibrium might explain the correlated functional status among segregating V segments, but an unknown experimental factor could not be excluded. Most TCR sequences were seen in very few donors, while some public TCRs were found in many individuals. Because HLA typing was missing for some donors at each locus, association tests included only the typed subset. In vitro tests confirmed that a few of the cytomegalovirus-associated TCR beta chains recognize cytomegalovirus antigens. Immune exposure information for the cohort was limited to CMV serostatus. The authors suggested that the approach could potentially be generalized to other disease states and immunological phenotypes. In the study, about 150 TCR beta chains were listed as associated with cytomegalovirus. Assigning TCR associations to individual alleles was difficult when HLA alleles, especially DR and DQ, strongly co-occurred. This cohort had only TCR beta chains sequenced, and the lack of alpha or paired-chain data limited which features could be detected. A cluster of highly shared sequence variants was judged likely to represent a technical artifact of the sequencing pipeline. An earlier analysis of around 500 of the donors showed that most TCR beta V segments appeared in productive rearrangements either about 87% or about 30% of the time, which broadly matched IMGT annotations. A later genetic analysis associated a missense DCLRE1C variant with V-gene and J-gene trimming of TCR beta chains, and an independent cohort replicated the association. The presence/absence analyses assumed that sequencing depth was roughly uniform across donors, and that assumption may not be true. A further reported finding was that TCR beta sequences accurately predicted the HLA-A and HLA-B alleles for most subjects in the first cohort. Over 15 rarely observed V segments, including chromosome 9 orphons, were excluded from the earlier analysis of about 600 of the donors because counts were too low. Some IMGT-functional V segments, including TRBV6-2 and TRBV6-3, could not be distinguished by the 87-base-pair reads and were therefore excluded. In a later analysis, 16,951 TCR beta sequences were associated with specific HLA alleles at a false discovery rate of 0.05. The classifier was reported to diagnose cytomegalovirus status with high specificity and sensitivity in both the original and validation cohorts. In a later genetic analysis, fewer N-insertions in productive TCRs were reported among donors in an Asian-associated ancestry cluster than the roughly 700-donor mean.

CDR1 and CDR2 were assigned from the germline V gene as SQVTM and ANQGSEA. The junction shows trimming of 4 bases on V and 4 bases on J, plus 16 bases between the germline ends. Reading from cysteine to phenylalanine, the CDR3 counts 14 amino acids. Solely the CDR3 DNA is kept, with 42 bases framed from the first base. The cohort comprised fewer than 700 healthy bone marrow donors. At the time of sampling, all cohort members were nominally healthy, though unrecorded immune exposures were likely present. The donor was CMV seronegative and belonged to the group of 380 or so seronegative cohort members. A peripheral blood sample was collected from each donor, and TCR beta sequencing was performed on peripheral blood mononuclear cells. The Qiagen DNeasy Blood Extraction Kit was used to extract genomic DNA from the blood cell samples. As to this clone: Its antigen target is currently unknown. The input lacks base qualities; no much larger clone sits a single base away.

The V and J segments used are TRBV29-1 and TRBJ1-1, and perhaps TRBD1 as D gene, on 5 matching bases. What was sequenced was PBMCs. The receptor comes from a man aged 18 to 29 in good health and CMV-seronegative. The nucleotide sequence reads as follows: TGCAGCGTTGGAGGGCGGGGGTTGGGCACTGAAGCTTTCTTT. It is translated as CSVGGRGLGTEAFF.